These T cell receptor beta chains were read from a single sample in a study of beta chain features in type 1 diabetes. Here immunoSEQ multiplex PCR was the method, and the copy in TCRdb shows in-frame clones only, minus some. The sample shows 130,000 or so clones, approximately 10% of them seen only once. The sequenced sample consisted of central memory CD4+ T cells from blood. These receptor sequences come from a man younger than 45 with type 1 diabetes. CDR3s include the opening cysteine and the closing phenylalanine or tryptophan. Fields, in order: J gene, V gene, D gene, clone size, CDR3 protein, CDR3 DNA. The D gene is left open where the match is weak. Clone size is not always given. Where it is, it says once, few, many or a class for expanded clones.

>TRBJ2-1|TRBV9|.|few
CASSVAKIGGYNEQFF
TGTGCCAGCAGCGTAGCCAAGATCGGGGGCTACAATGAGCAGTTCTTC
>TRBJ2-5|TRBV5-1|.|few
CASSLYQETQYF
TGCGCCAGCAGCCTGTACCAAGAGACCCAGTACTTC
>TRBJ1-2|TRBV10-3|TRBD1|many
CAIRGTGLSGSGYTF
TGTGCCATCAGGGGGACAGGGCTCTCTGGCAGTGGCTACACCTTC
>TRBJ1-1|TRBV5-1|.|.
CASSPRTDAAEAFF
TGCGCCAGCAGCCCGAGGACTGATGCGGCTGAAGCTTTCTTT
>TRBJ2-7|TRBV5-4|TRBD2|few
CASSSAGLAGGAPPEQYF
TGTGCCAGCAGCTCCGCGGGACTAGCGGGGGGGGCCCCCCCCGAGCAGTACTTC
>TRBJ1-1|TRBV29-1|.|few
CSVEEAWWGGTEAFF
TGCAGCGTTGAGGAGGCTTGGTGGGGAGGCACTGAAGCTTTCTTT
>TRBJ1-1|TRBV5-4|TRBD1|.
CASSEQGGTEAFF
TGTGCCAGCAGCGAACAGGGGGGGACTGAAGCTTTCTTT
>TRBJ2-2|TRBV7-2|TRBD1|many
CASSLQGVNTGELFF
TGTGCCAGCAGCTTACAGGGGGTTAATACCGGGGAGCTGTTTTTT
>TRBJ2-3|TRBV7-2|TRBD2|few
CASSRGLAVSTDTQYF
TGTGCCAGCAGCCGAGGACTAGCGGTTAGCACAGATACGCAGTATTTT
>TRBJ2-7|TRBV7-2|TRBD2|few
CASSLVGTSGVTGYEQYF
TGTGCCAGCAGCTTAGTGGGGACTAGCGGGGTAACAGGCTACGAGCAGTACTTC
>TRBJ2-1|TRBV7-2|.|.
CASSPEALFF
TGTGCCAGCAGCCCTGAAGCCCTTTTCTTC
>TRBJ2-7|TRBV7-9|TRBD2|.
CASSTRTTGREQYF
TGTGCCAGCAGCACCAGGACCACCGGGAGGGAGCAGTACTTC
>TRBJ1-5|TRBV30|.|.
CAWSVRGFGNQPQHF
TGTGCCTGGAGTGTTCGGGGATTTGGCAATCAGCCCCAGCATTTT
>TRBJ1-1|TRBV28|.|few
CASSLAGTEAFF
TGTGCCAGCAGTTTGGCAGGGACTGAAGCTTTCTTT
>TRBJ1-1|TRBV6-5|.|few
CASKRHLNLGTEAFF
TGTGCCAGCAAGAGACACCTCAACCTTGGCACTGAAGCTTTCTTT
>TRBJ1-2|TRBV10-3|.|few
CAISEIRGYGYTF
TGTGCCATCAGTGAAATTCGGGGCTATGGCTACACCTTC
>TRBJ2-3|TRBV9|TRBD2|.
CASSPQGSGTSYTDTQYF
TGTGCCAGCAGCCCCCAGGGGTCCGGGACTAGCTACACAGATACGCAGTATTTT
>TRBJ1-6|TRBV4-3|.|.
CASSPTMGSSYNSPLHF
TGCGCCAGCAGCCCGACAATGGGGAGCTCCTATAATTCACCCCTCCACTTT